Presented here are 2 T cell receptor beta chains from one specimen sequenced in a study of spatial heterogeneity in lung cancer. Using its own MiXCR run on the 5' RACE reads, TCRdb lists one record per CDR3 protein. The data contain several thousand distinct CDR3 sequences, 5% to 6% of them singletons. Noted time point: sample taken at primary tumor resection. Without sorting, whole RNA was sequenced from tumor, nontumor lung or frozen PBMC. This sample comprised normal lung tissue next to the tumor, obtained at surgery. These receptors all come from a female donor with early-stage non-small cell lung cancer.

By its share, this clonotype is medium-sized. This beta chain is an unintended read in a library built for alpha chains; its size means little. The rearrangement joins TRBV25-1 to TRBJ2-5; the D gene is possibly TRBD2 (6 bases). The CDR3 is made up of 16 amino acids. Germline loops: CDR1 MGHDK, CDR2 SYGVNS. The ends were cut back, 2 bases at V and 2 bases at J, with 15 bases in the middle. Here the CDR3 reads CASSELGGSEQETQYF. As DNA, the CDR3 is TGTGCCAGCAGTGAACTCGGGGGTTCGGAGCAAGAGACCCAGTACTTC. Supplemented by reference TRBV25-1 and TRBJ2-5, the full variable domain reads EADIYQTPRYLVIGTGKKITLECSQTMGHDKMYWYQQDPGMELHLIHYSYGVNSTEKGDLSSESTVSRIRTEHFPLTLESARPSHTSQYLCASSELGGSEQETQYFGPGTRLLVL.

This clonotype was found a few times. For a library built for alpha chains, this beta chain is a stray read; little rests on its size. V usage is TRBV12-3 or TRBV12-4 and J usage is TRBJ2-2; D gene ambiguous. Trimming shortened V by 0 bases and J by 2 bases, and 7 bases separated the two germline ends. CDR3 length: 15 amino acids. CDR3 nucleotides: TGTGCCAGCAGTTTAGCTGCCAGAAACACCGGGGAGCTGTTTTTT. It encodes CASSLAARNTGELFF.